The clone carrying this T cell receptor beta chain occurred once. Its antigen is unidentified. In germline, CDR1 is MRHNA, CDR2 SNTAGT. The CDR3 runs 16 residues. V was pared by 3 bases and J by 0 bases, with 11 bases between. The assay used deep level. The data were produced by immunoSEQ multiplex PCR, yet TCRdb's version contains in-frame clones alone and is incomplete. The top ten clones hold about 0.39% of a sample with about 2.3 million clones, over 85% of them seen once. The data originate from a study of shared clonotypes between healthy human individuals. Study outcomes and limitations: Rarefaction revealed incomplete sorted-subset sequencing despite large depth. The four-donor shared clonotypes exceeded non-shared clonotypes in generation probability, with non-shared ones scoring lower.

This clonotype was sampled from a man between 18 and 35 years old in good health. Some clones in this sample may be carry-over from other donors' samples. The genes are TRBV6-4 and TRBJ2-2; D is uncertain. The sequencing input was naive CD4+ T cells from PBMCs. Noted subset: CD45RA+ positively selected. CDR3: CASSDGQNANTGELFF. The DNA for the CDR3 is TGTGCCAGCAGTGATGGTCAGAACGCGAACACCGGGGAGCTGTTTTTT.